One and the same sample provided the 25 T cell receptor beta chains below, sequenced in a study of spatial heterogeneity in lung cancer. TCRdb ran MiXCR on the 5' RACE reads and lists one entry per CDR3 protein. The sample has around 100,000 distinct CDR3 sequences; 4.4% are singletons. This sample's time point: sample taken at primary tumor resection. Whole-study results and caveats: Mutation tallies in tumors tracked expanded intratumoral alpha and beta TCR counts.

Their antigen targets remain unknown. Sequencing used lung tumor tissue, obtained at surgery. The source of these receptors is a male donor with early-stage non-small cell lung cancer.

This clonotype was seen repeatedly, ten times or more. The chain has TRBV3-1 and TRBJ2-1, with TRBD1 identical over 7 bases. The CDR3 covers 15 residues. Germline loops: CDR1 LGHDT, CDR2 YNNKEL (reference sequence). The V gene end was trimmed by 2 bases and the J gene end by 8 bases; junction bases not matched to a gene: 9. The CDR3 DNA follows: TGTGCCAGCAGCCAATCCGTGACAGGGTATTATGAGCAGTTCTTC. This encodes CASSQSVTGYYEQFF.

The sample holds many counts of this clonotype. The gene calls are TRBV5-6 and TRBJ2-1; the D is unclear. The CDR3 runs 11 residues. In germline, CDR1 is SGHDT, CDR2 YYEEEE. Trimming took off 2 bases at V and 8 bases at J, with 5 bases between the two ends. CDR3 sequence (DNA): TGTGCCAGCAGCTTCTCAGATGAGCAGTTCTTC. Its translation is CASSFSDEQFF.

In its sample, this clonotype was seen many times. The chain recombines TRBV28 with TRBJ2-7; no clear D. Trimming shortened V by 3 bases and J by 5 bases, and 11 bases separated the two germline ends. CDR1 and CDR2 from the germline V gene are MDHEN and SYDVKM. The CDR3 runs 13 residues. CDR3 sequence (DNA): TGTGCCAGCAGTTTTTTGGGGTCCGACGAGCAGTACTTC. Its translation: CASSFLGSDEQYF.

This clonotype came up many times. The chain has TRBV20-1 and TRBJ2-7, with TRBD2 as a possible D gene (6 bases). Germline values: CDR1 DFQATT, CDR2 SNEGSKA (reference sequence). The V end lost 8 bases, the J end lost 0 bases, and 17 bases lay between the germline ends. This CDR3 region has 14 residues. The DNA of the CDR3 is TGCAGTTGGTTCTCGGGGGATGCCTCCTACGAGCAGTACTTC. Translated: CSWFSGDASYEQYF.

This clonotype occurred a few times. The J gene is TRBJ1-1, the V gene TRBV30, with 7 bases identical to TRBD1. CDR3 length: 13 amino acids. J gave up 4 bases and V 5 bases, and 7 bases lay outside the gene matches. Germline CDR1 is GTSNPN and CDR2 is SVGIG (reference sequence). CDR3 protein: CAWEGGYGTEAFF. The CDR3 nucleotides are TGTGCCTGGGAAGGGGGCTATGGCACTGAAGCTTTCTTT.

In this sample, this clonotype turned up many times. This chain uses TRBV18 with TRBJ2-1; D is ambiguous. This CDR3 has 15 amino acids. Germline loops: CDR1 KGHSH, CDR2 LQKENI. V was shortened by 5 bases and J by 1 base, with 12 bases between the two germline ends. The CDR3 reads CASSFNIGSYNEQFF. Written as DNA, the CDR3 is TGTGCCAGCTCATTCAACATCGGGTCCTACAATGAGCAGTTCTTC.

This clonotype was counted at least ten times. The rearrangement joins TRBV28 to TRBJ2-7, with TRBD2 matching over 11 bases. CDR1 is MDHEN and CDR2 is SYDVKM in the germline V gene. After removal of 5 bases from V and 5 bases from J, the junction contained 5 bases not matched to a gene. The CDR3 covers 14 residues. The CDR3 nucleotides read TGTGCCAGCAGTGGGACTAGCGGATGGGACGAGCAGTACTTC. This codes for CASSGTSGWDEQYF.

The sample holds many counts of this clonotype. This chain joins TRBV6-6 and TRBJ1-3, with D uncertain. CDR3 length: 14 amino acids. From germline, CDR1 is MNHNY and CDR2 SVGAGI (reference sequence). V lost 4 bases to trimming and J lost 2 bases, with 9 bases between them. CDR3 DNA sequence: TGTGCCAGCAGTTTGACCGCCGCTGGAAACACCATATATTTT. Amino acids: CASSLTAAGNTIYF.

In its sample, this clonotype was seen many times. This chain links TRBV2 with TRBJ2-1, with 13 bases identical to TRBD2. V lost 7 bases, J lost 11 bases, and 8 bases stayed unmatched. The CDR3 length is 14 residues. Germline V gene lookup returns CDR1 SNHLY and CDR2 FYNNEI. The CDR3 sequence: CASKRTSGSPQQFF. The CDR3 DNA sequence: TGTGCCAGCAAGCGGACTAGCGGGAGTCCCCAGCAGTTCTTC. Complete variable domain (other parts from reference TRBV2 and TRBJ2-1): EPEVTQTPSHQVTQMGQEVILRCVPISNHLYFYWYRQILGQKVEFLVSFYNNEISEKSEIFDDQFSVERPDGSNFTLKIRSTKLEDSAMYFCASKRTSGSPQQFFGPGTRLTVL.

This clonotype was counted many times. The chain uses TRBV27 and TRBJ1-1; 8 bases align to TRBD1. This CDR3 contains 13 residues. Germline CDR1 MNHEY, CDR2 SMNVEV (reference sequence). Trimming removed 6 bases from V and 4 bases from J; junction bases left unmatched: 4. CDR3 in DNA: TGTGCCAGCAGGCCGGACAGGGTCACTGAAGCTTTCTTT. It specifies CASRPDRVTEAFF.

This clonotype was seen at least ten times. The chain joins TRBV27 to TRBJ1-1, with D unresolved. Germline V gene sequence: CDR1 MNHEY, CDR2 SMNVEV (reference sequence). The CDR3 consists of 11 residues. Trimming stripped 6 bases from V and 6 bases from J, with 8 bases between. The chain's CDR3 is CASSPGAEAFF. As DNA, the CDR3 is TGTGCCAGCAGCCCGGGAGCTGAAGCTTTCTTT.

This clonotype was detected many times. The chain joins TRBV12-3 or TRBV12-4 to TRBJ2-3; D unclear. The CDR3 totals 14 residues. V was pared by 5 bases and J by 4 bases, with 13 bases between. This CDR3 is CASSLWISSDTQYF. DNA for the CDR3: TGTGCCAGCAGTCTTTGGATATCATCAGATACGCAGTATTTT.

The chain has TRBV5-5 and TRBJ2-3; TRBD1 matches 7 bases. V lost 4 bases to trimming and J lost 0 bases; unmatched junction nucleotides: 2. Germline V lookup: CDR1 SGHKS, CDR2 YYEKEE (reference sequence). CDR3 size: 14 residues. In DNA form, the CDR3 reads TGTGCCAGCAGCCAGACAGGGAGCACAGATACGCAGTATTTT. This encodes CASSQTGSTDTQYF.

V and J are TRBV12-3 or TRBV12-4 and TRBJ1-4; D is unclear. This CDR3 contains 15 residues. V was shortened by 4 bases and J by 4 bases, with 13 bases between the two germline ends. CDR3 sequence (DNA): TGTGCCAGCAGTTCACGGACGATCCGTAATGAAAAACTGTTTTTT. This gives the protein CASSSRTIRNEKLFF.

The V call is TRBV7-8, the J call TRBJ1-1; D is possibly TRBD1 (6 bases). Germline lookup yields CDR1 SGHVS and CDR2 FQNEAQ. V dropped 6 bases and J dropped 1 base, with 18 bases sitting between them. The CDR3 has 16 amino acids. This CDR3 reads CASSTTGLVTNTEAFF. CDR3 bases: TGTGCCAGCAGTACCACAGGGTTAGTCACGAACACTGAAGCTTTCTTT.

This clonotype has ten or more counts. This chain uses TRBV6-2 or TRBV6-3 with TRBJ1-2; 9 nucleotides align to TRBD1. The germline gives CDR1 MNHEY, CDR2 SVGEGT. The length of the CDR3 is 16 residues. Here the CDR3 reads CGTAGSDRGFRYGYTF. The DNA of the CDR3 is TGTGGCACAGCGGGTTCGGACAGGGGATTTCGCTATGGCTACACCTTC.

This clonotype has ten or more counts. At one boundary the junction diverges from the germline segment, which might be a read error. V usage is TRBV7-7 and J usage is TRBJ2-1; D is ambiguous. Per germline, CDR1 SSHAT and CDR2 FNYEAQ (reference sequence). The CDR3 contains 15 residues. The CDR3: CASSLNGFSYNEQFF. CDR3 DNA: TGTGCTAGCAGCTTAAACGGGTTTTCCTACAATGAGCAGTTCTTC.

This clonotype has only a few counts. The gene calls are TRBV5-1 and TRBJ1-6; no definite D call. The CDR3 loop spans 14 amino acids. Trimming stripped 4 bases from V and 3 bases from J, with 8 bases between. Germline loops: CDR1 SGHRS, CDR2 YFSETQ. The CDR3 region is CASSRAIYNSPLHF. Written as DNA, the CDR3 is TGCGCCAGCAGCCGTGCCATCTATAATTCACCCCTCCACTTT.

This clonotype was observed at least ten times. The V call is TRBV20-1, the J call TRBJ2-1; D ambiguous. The germline V gene has CDR1 DFQATT and CDR2 SNEGSKA (reference sequence). The CDR3 has 11 residues. V was pared by 3 bases and J by 2 bases, with 2 bases between. Here the CDR3 reads CSASPYNEQFF. For the CDR3, the DNA is TGCAGTGCTAGTCCCTACAATGAGCAGTTCTTC.

This clonotype was seen repeatedly, ten times or more. The chain has TRBV12-3 or TRBV12-4 and TRBJ1-5, with a weak D call TRBD1 (6 bases). The V gene lost 6 bases and the J gene lost 6 bases, with 18 bases spanning the gap. This CDR3 is 15 amino acids long. The CDR3 region is CASSPRHRDGQPQHF. CDR3 coding DNA: TGTGCCAGCAGCCCCAGGCACAGGGACGGTCAGCCCCAGCATTTT.

This clonotype showed up many times. The CDR3: CASRLQGGGNQPQHF. CDR3 nucleotides: TGTGCCAGCAGGCTACAGGGAGGAGGTAATCAGCCCCAGCATTTT. The rearrangement links TRBV28 to TRBJ1-5, with D possibly matching TRBD1 (6 bases). Trimming cost V 6 bases and J 4 bases, with 16 bases left between them. Per germline, CDR1 MDHEN and CDR2 SYDVKM. This CDR3 comprises 15 residues.

This clonotype was counted at least ten times. J is TRBJ2-3 and V is TRBV14; D might be TRBD1 (5 bases). The CDR3 has 16 residues. CDR1 SGHDN and CDR2 FVKESK come from the germline V gene. V dropped 4 bases and J dropped 1 base, with 15 bases sitting between them. The CDR3 nucleotides are TGTGCCAGCAGCCGTAAAGGGGCCACTCGCACAGATACGCAGTATTTT. Translated: CASSRKGATRTDTQYF.

This clonotype was observed a few times. The chain combines TRBV6-5 with TRBJ1-1; no clear D. The ends were cut back, 5 bases at V and 8 bases at J, with 12 bases in the middle. The CDR3 runs 12 residues. The germline CDR1 and CDR2 sequences are MNHEY and SVGAGI. The CDR3 protein is CASSHTNGEAFF. The CDR3 DNA sequence: TGTGCCAGCAGTCATACGAACGGGGAAGCTTTCTTT.

This clonotype was detected many times. This chain joins TRBV6-1 and TRBJ1-1; D ambiguous. Germline V gene data show CDR1 as MNHNS and CDR2 as SASEGT. V lost 10 bases and J lost 11, with 23 bases in between. This CDR3 is 13 amino acids long. CDR3 bases: TGTGCCACGGCGAGCGGCTCTGACGGACGGGCTTTCTTT. Protein: CATASGSDGRAFF.

The rearrangement uses TRBV20-1 and TRBJ2-5; D is undetermined. V was pared by 6 bases and J by 0 bases, with 5 bases between. The CDR3 length is 11 residues. Germline V lookup: CDR1 DFQATT, CDR2 SNEGSKA (reference sequence). In nucleotides, the CDR3 is TGCAGTGCCCAGTACCAAGAGACCCAGTACTTC. Its translation is CSAQYQETQYF.